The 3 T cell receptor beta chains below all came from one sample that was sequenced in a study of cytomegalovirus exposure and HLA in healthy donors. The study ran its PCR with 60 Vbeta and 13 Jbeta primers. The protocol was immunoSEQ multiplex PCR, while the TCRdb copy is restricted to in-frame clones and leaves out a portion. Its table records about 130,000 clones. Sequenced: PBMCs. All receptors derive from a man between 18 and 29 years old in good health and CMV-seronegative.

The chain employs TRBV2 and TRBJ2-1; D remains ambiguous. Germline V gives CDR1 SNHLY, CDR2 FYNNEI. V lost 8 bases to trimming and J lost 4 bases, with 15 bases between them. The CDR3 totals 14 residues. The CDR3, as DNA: TGTGCCAGCCTTTTCCTCGCAGGTTACAATGAGCAGTTCTTC. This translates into CASLFLAGYNEQFF. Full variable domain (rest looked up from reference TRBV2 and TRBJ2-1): EPEVTQTPSHQVTQMGQEVILRCVPISNHLYFYWYRQILGQKVEFLVSFYNNEISEKSEIFDDQFSVERPDGSNFTLKIRSTKLEDSAMYFCASLFLAGYNEQFFGPGTRLTVL.

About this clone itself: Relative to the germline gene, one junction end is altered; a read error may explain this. The CDR3 DNA reads as TGTGCCAGCAGCCAAGATTCGGGGGGCCCCTACGAGAAGTACTTC. Translating gives CASSQDSGGPYEKYF. The chain is built from TRBV4-2 and TRBJ2-7; a weak D match, TRBD2 (7 bases). Germline V gene sequence: CDR1 LGHNA, CDR2 YNFKEQ. The CDR3 is 15 amino acids.

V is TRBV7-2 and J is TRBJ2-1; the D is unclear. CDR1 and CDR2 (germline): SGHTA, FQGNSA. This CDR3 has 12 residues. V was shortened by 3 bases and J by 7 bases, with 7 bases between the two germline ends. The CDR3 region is CASSFEWNEQFF. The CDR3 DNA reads TGTGCCAGCAGCTTCGAGTGGAATGAGCAGTTCTTC.